These 29 T cell receptor beta chains share one sample of origin, sequenced in a study of T cells after yellow fever vaccination. MiXCR, run by TCRdb on the 5' RACE reads, gives a single entry per CDR3 protein. This table holds approximately 250,000 distinct CDR3 sequences, approximately 5.2% found once. The sample was CD4+ T cells sorted from PBMCs, taken on the day of the yellow fever booster vaccination. The receptors originated from a man aged 18-30 years who received the YFV17D yellow fever vaccine.

The sample holds many counts of this clonotype. The chain carries TRBV18 and TRBJ2-7; D gene uncertain. V lost 3 bases and J 4 bases, leaving 4 bases between the germline ends. The CDR3 length is 11 residues. Germline CDR1 reads KGHSH; CDR2 reads LQKENI. In DNA form, the CDR3 reads TGTGCCAGCTCACCTGGTTACGAGCAGTACTTC. Translating gives CASSPGYEQYF.

This clonotype was detected a few times. This rearrangement joins TRBV7-2 to TRBJ1-2; weak D call: TRBD1 (5 bases). Per germline, CDR1 SGHTA and CDR2 FQGNSA. V was pared by 6 bases and J by 8 bases, with 16 bases between. The CDR3 totals 13 residues. The CDR3 DNA is TGTGCCAGCAGAACGGGGGGTGGGGACGGCTACACCTTC. Encoded protein: CASRTGGGDGYTF.

Ten or more counts support this clonotype. The chain links TRBV10-3 to TRBJ2-4, with 9 bases aligning to TRBD1. Germline V gene lookup returns CDR1 ENHRY and CDR2 SYGVKD. The CDR3 spans 14 residues. Trimming took 6 bases from V and 6 from J; bases not matched to a gene: 6. CDR3 region: CAISTTGGGNIQYF. CDR3 DNA sequence: TGTGCCATCAGCACGACAGGGGGGGGAAACATTCAGTACTTC.

The chain joins TRBV10-2 to TRBJ2-3; unclear D gene. Germline V CDR1 and CDR2: WSHSY, SAAADI. V was pared by 7 bases and J by 6 bases, with 5 bases between. The CDR3 spans 10 residues. The CDR3 DNA follows: TGCGCCAGCATAATGGATACGCAGTATTTT. Protein product: CASIMDTQYF.

To note about this clonotype: Just one base apart from a much larger clone, this may be a read error. The CDR3, as DNA: TGTGCCAGCAGAGGGGGGGCCGCAGATGCGCAGTATTTT. This codes for CASRGGAADAQYF. The rearrangement joins TRBV2 to TRBJ2-3, with a possible D match to TRBD2 (7 bases). The germline CDR1 and CDR2 sequences are SNHLY and FYNNEI. This CDR3 comprises 13 residues.

This clonotype has just a few counts. The J gene is TRBJ1-5, the V gene TRBV18; 7 positions match TRBD1. With 6 bases clipped from V and 4 bases from J, the junction kept 9 bases outside the gene matches. Germline V lookup: CDR1 KGHSH, CDR2 LQKENI. The CDR3 length is 15 residues. CDR3 region: CASSPRGGGNQPQHF. The CDR3 DNA sequence: TGTGCCAGCTCCCCCAGGGGGGGCGGAAATCAGCCCCAGCATTTT.

The rearrangement joins TRBV7-2 to TRBJ1-1; D unclear. This CDR3 comprises 11 residues. The germline V gene encodes CDR1 SGHTA and CDR2 FQGNSA. Deletions cut 3 bases from V and 8 bases from J, with 7 bases between. Here the CDR3 DNA reads TGTGCCAGCAGCTTTAATGCGGAAGCTTTCTTT. Amino acid sequence: CASSFNAEAFF. The full variable domain, its missing parts supplied by reference TRBV7-2 and TRBJ1-1, is GAGVSQSPSNKVTEKGKDVELRCDPISGHTALYWYRQSLGQGLEFLIYFQGNSAPDKSGLPSDRFSAERTGGSVSTLTIQRTQQEDSAVYLCASSFNAEAFFGQGTRLTVV.

This clonotype was observed a few times. The rearrangement uses TRBV6-1 and TRBJ1-5, with D perhaps TRBD1 (5 bases). The CDR3 has 19 amino acids. V lost 1 base to trimming and J lost 3 bases, with 22 bases between them. Per the germline V gene, CDR1 is MNHNS and CDR2 is SASEGT. CDR3 loop: CASSEGTWTLRRVNQPQHF. The DNA for the CDR3 is TGTGCCAGCAGTGAAGGGACATGGACACTGAGGAGAGTCAATCAGCCCCAGCATTTT.

This clonotype was counted at least ten times. The gene calls are TRBV7-3 and TRBJ2-5; no definite D call. The CDR3 spans 13 residues. CDR1 SGHTA and CDR2 FQGTGA come from the germline V gene. Trimming removed 3 bases from V and 4 bases from J, with 9 bases in between. The CDR3 spells CASSFNAGETQYF. The CDR3 DNA reads as TGTGCCAGCAGCTTCAACGCTGGAGAGACCCAGTACTTC.

Only a few counts were recorded for this clonotype. The V gene is TRBV6-6, the J gene TRBJ2-1, with D uncertain. This CDR3 has 13 residues. Germline-derived CDR1 and CDR2 are MNHNY and SVGAGI (reference sequence). Trimming pared 3 bases from V and 7 bases from J, leaving 10 bases between. CDR3 DNA sequence: TGTGCCAGCAGTTATTTCCAGACTAATGAGCAGTTCTTC. The encoded protein is CASSYFQTNEQFF.

The table lists this clonotype with a few counts. CDR3 protein: CASSPGTGRTGELFF. CDR3 coding DNA: TGTGCCAGCAGCCCAGGGACAGGGCGAACCGGGGAGCTGTTTTTT. The chain joins TRBV7-3 to TRBJ2-2; 9 bases map to TRBD1. J lost 5 bases, V lost 5 bases, and 6 bases had no gene match. CDR1 is SGHTA and CDR2 is FQGTGA in the germline V gene. This CDR3 has 15 amino acids.

This clonotype came up many times. V usage is TRBV7-2 and J usage is TRBJ2-3; the D gene is possibly TRBD1 (6 bases). CDR3 size: 13 residues. Between the trimmed V and J ends, which lost 1 base and 8 bases, there was a span of 10 bases. CDR1 is SGHTA and CDR2 is FQGNSA in the germline V gene. The CDR3, as DNA: TGTGCCAGCAGCTTAGGTGGGGGCGGTACGCAGTATTTT. Amino acids: CASSLGGGGTQYF.

This clonotype was seen at least ten times. DNA of the CDR3: TGTGCCAGCCTTGGAGTGAAAAAACTGTTTTTT. As protein: CASLGVKKLFF. The gene calls are TRBV28 and TRBJ1-4; D not certain. V was trimmed by 8 bases and J by 9 bases, leaving 10 bases between them. The CDR3 covers 11 residues. Germline lookup yields CDR1 MDHEN and CDR2 SYDVKM.

A note on this clonotype: One end of the junction varies from germline; a read error may be responsible. The J gene is TRBJ1-2, the V gene TRBV7-7; D is perhaps TRBD1 (5 bases). Germline values: CDR1 SSHAT, CDR2 FNYEAQ (reference sequence). The CDR3 is made up of 13 amino acids. CDR3 in DNA: TGTGCTAGCAGCTTAACCGCCAGGGCTGGCTACACCTTC. As protein: CASSLTARAGYTF. Looking up the rest from reference TRBV7-7 and TRBJ1-2 gives the full variable domain: GAGVSQSPRYKVTKRGQDVTLRCDPISSHATLYWYQQALGQGPEFLTYFNYEAQPDKSGLPSDRFSAERPEGSISTLTIQRTEQRDSAMYRCASSLTARAGYTFGSGTRLTVV.

CDR3 region: CASSNPGQGARGYTF. The CDR3 bases are TGTGCCAGCAGTAATCCGGGACAGGGGGCTCGTGGCTACACCTTC. The chain couples TRBV6-5 to TRBJ1-2, with TRBD1 matching over 12 bases. J lost 7 bases, V lost 5 bases, and 8 bases had no gene match. This CDR3 has 15 amino acids. From germline, CDR1 is MNHEY and CDR2 SVGAGI.

J is TRBJ1-2 and V is TRBV12-3 or TRBV12-4, with D tentatively TRBD1 (5 bases). Between the trimmed V and J ends, which lost 5 bases and 4 bases, there was a span of 11 bases. There are 13 residues in the CDR3. In DNA form, the CDR3 reads TGTGCCAGCAGTATCGACAGTAGCTATGGCTACACCTTC. This codes for CASSIDSSYGYTF.

The table lists this clonotype with many counts. The chain couples TRBV7-2 to TRBJ2-5; D perhaps matches TRBD2 (7 bases). The CDR3 runs to 15 residues. Trimming cost V 4 bases and J 1 base, with 13 bases left between them. Germline CDR1 and CDR2: SGHTA and FQGNSA. CDR3 in amino acids: CASSSRGGFQETQYF. The CDR3 DNA sequence: TGTGCCAGCAGCTCTAGGGGGGGGTTCCAAGAGACCCAGTACTTC.

V usage is TRBV20-1 and J usage is TRBJ1-4; D is possibly TRBD1 (5 bases). The V and J ends lost 3 bases and 0 bases respectively, with 20 bases between them. The CDR3 length is 18 residues. From germline, CDR1 is DFQATT and CDR2 SNEGSKA (reference sequence). The CDR3 DNA reads as TGCAGTGCTAGGGGGGGAGGGCAGCCCTTTGCAACTAATGAAAAACTGTTTTTT. The encoded protein is CSARGGGQPFATNEKLFF.

This clonotype came up many times. This chain joins TRBV12-3 or TRBV12-4 and TRBJ1-6; D not certain. Trimming removed 3 bases at V and 10 bases at J, with 13 bases between. The CDR3 totals 14 residues. DNA for the CDR3: TGTGCCAGCAGTTTGTCCGGGGATGGCTCACCCCTCCACTTT. It translates to CASSLSGDGSPLHF.

This clonotype appeared a few times. The chain is built from TRBV5-1 and TRBJ2-1, with a possible D match to TRBD2 (6 bases). V lost 5 bases to trimming and J lost 5 bases, with 14 bases between them. Germline V gene lookup returns CDR1 SGHRS and CDR2 YFSETQ. The length of the CDR3 is 14 residues. The CDR3 loop reads CASRGFGTHNEQFF. The CDR3 DNA follows: TGCGCCAGCAGGGGATTCGGGACTCACAATGAGCAGTTCTTC.

This clonotype came up many times. J is TRBJ2-5 and V is TRBV5-1, with D perhaps TRBD2 (5 bases). CDR1 and CDR2 (germline): SGHRS, YFSETQ. This CDR3 region has 11 residues. Trimming cost V 5 bases and J 5 bases, with 7 bases left between them. The CDR3: CASREEETQYF. CDR3 nucleotide sequence: TGCGCCAGCAGGGAGGAGGAGACCCAGTACTTC. The full variable domain, its missing parts supplied by reference TRBV5-1 and TRBJ2-5, is KAGVTQTPRYLIKTRGQQVTLSCSPISGHRSVSWYQQTPGQGLQFLFEYFSETQRNKGNFPGRFSGRQFSNSRSEMNVSTLELGDSALYLCASREEETQYFGPGTRLLVL.

This clonotype was observed many times. In nucleotides, the CDR3 is TGCGCCAGCAGCCTCGACCTGGCCCTTATCTATGGCTACACCTTC. It encodes CASSLDLALIYGYTF. The rearrangement links TRBV5-1 to TRBJ1-2; D is unclear. The CDR3 extends over 15 amino acids. Germline lookup yields CDR1 SGHRS and CDR2 YFSETQ. With 4 bases removed from V and 4 bases from J, the gap between germline ends came to 17 bases. The whole variable domain, remainder taken from reference TRBV5-1 and TRBJ1-2, is KAGVTQTPRYLIKTRGQQVTLSCSPISGHRSVSWYQQTPGQGLQFLFEYFSETQRNKGNFPGRFSGRQFSNSRSEMNVSTLELGDSALYLCASSLDLALIYGYTFGSGTRLTVV.

This clonotype was seen a handful of times. The CDR3 sequence is CASSQVTGLEQYV. CDR3 in DNA: TGCGCCAGCAGCCAAGTGACGGGACTCGAGCAGTACGTC. This chain joins TRBV4-1 and TRBJ2-7; possibly TRBD2 for D (6 bases). V was shortened by 1 base and J by 6 bases, with 10 bases between the two germline ends. Germline loops: CDR1 MGHRA, CDR2 YSYEKL. The CDR3 has 13 amino acids.

This clonotype was found many times. The chain uses TRBV20-1 and TRBJ2-5; 12 bases match TRBD1. Looked up from germline, CDR1 is DFQATT and CDR2 is SNEGSKA (reference sequence). The V and J ends lost 5 bases and 4 bases, in that order; junction bases with no gene match: 8. The CDR3 consists of 15 residues. CDR3: CSAFPGQGARETQYF. DNA of the CDR3: TGCAGTGCTTTTCCGGGACAGGGGGCGCGAGAGACCCAGTACTTC.

The chain is built from TRBV20-1 and TRBJ1-4; D is unresolved. Trimming pared 6 bases from V and 5 bases from J, leaving 13 bases between. CDR3 size: 13 residues. Looked up from germline, CDR1 is DFQATT and CDR2 is SNEGSKA (reference sequence). CDR3 nucleotides: TGCAGTGCCGTCCCGCGGCTAAATGAAAAACTGTTTTTT. Protein: CSAVPRLNEKLFF.

This clonotype turned up a few times. This chain connects TRBV28 to TRBJ2-7, with TRBD1 as a possible D gene (6 bases). Trimming removed 2 bases at V and 6 bases at J, with 17 bases between. The CDR3 runs 15 residues. Germline CDR1 reads MDHEN; CDR2 reads SYDVKM. The CDR3 coding sequence is TGTGCCAGCAGTTTAGGGCAGGGGATGGGTCGCGAGCAGTACTTC. This gives the protein CASSLGQGMGREQYF.

With respect to this clonotype: Relative to the germline gene, one junction end is altered; a read error may explain this. This chain links TRBV4-3 with TRBJ2-1, with D hard to call. CDR3 size: 16 residues. Per the germline V gene, CDR1 is LGHNA and CDR2 is YSLEER. The DNA of the CDR3 is TGCGCTAGCAGCCAAGATCGGACCCACTCCTACAATGAGCAGTTCTTC. Translation: CASSQDRTHSYNEQFF.

The sample holds many counts of this clonotype. The chain uses TRBV5-1 and TRBJ2-2; 8 nucleotides line up with TRBD2. The CDR3 consists of 16 residues. With V trimmed by 0 bases and J by 1 base, 2 bases remained unmatched. CDR1 is SGHRS, CDR2 YFSETQ, per germline. CDR3: CASSLGTSGNTGELFF. The CDR3 nucleotides read TGCGCCAGCAGCTTGGGTACTAGCGGGAACACCGGGGAGCTGTTTTTT.

This clonotype was counted ten times or more. The chain couples TRBV6-6 to TRBJ1-1; D gene unclear. CDR1 is MNHNY, CDR2 SVGAGI, per germline (reference sequence). This CDR3 is 13 amino acids long. The V end lost 4 bases, the J end lost 0 bases, and 6 bases lay between the germline ends. CDR3 sequence (DNA): TGTGCCAGCAGTTCGGCATTGAACACTGAAGCTTTCTTT. This translates into CASSSALNTEAFF.